These 11 T cell receptor beta chains share one sample of origin, sequenced in a study of blood T cell repertoires in COVID-19. Profiling relied on immunoSEQ multiplex PCR, and the TCRdb table lists in-frame clones only, not all of them. Among fewer than 300,000 clones listed, around 90% were seen once. The sequenced sample was PBMCs or T cells enriched from blood (not recorded which). The receptors originated from a woman in her thirties who had recovered from COVID-19.

The chain uses TRBV29-1 and TRBJ1-1, with a possible D match to TRBD1 (6 bases). This CDR3 contains 14 residues. Per the germline V gene, CDR1 is SQVTM and CDR2 is ANQGSEA. Trimming removed 3 bases from V and 1 base from J, with 12 bases in between. The chain's CDR3 is CSVETGPGNTEAFF. CDR3 nucleotides: TGCAGCGTTGAGACAGGCCCGGGGAACACTGAAGCTTTCTTT.

The rearrangement uses TRBV5-1 and TRBJ2-7, with D perhaps TRBD2 (5 bases). V lost 1 base to trimming and J lost 5 bases, with 13 bases between them. The CDR3 has 14 residues. CDR1 and CDR2 from the germline V gene are SGHRS and YFSETQ. The DNA of the CDR3 is TGCGCCAGCAGCTTGTGGGGAGCGGAAAACGAGCAGTACTTC. Amino acids: CASSLWGAENEQYF.

The chain has TRBV28 and TRBJ1-3; D gene ambiguous. CDR1 MDHEN and CDR2 SYDVKM come from the germline V gene. Trimming removed 7 bases from V and 4 bases from J, with 8 bases in between. The CDR3 consists of 12 residues. CDR3 in amino acids: CASKTTGNTIYF. CDR3 sequence (DNA): TGTGCCAGCAAGACTACCGGAAACACCATATATTTT.

The chain joins TRBV28 to TRBJ2-7; D perhaps matches TRBD2 (6 bases). The CDR3 is 16 amino acids. CDR1 and CDR2 (germline): MDHEN, SYDVKM. V shed 5 bases and J shed 2 bases, with 19 bases lying between them. The CDR3 sequence is CASSPTGTPAAYEQYF. CDR3 coding DNA: TGTGCCAGCAGTCCTACCGGGACTCCCGCCGCCTACGAGCAGTACTTC.

The chain's CDR3 is CAISTTRNDEQFF. The DNA for the CDR3 is TGTGCCATCAGTACCACTAGAAATGATGAGCAGTTCTTC. The chain couples TRBV10-3 to TRBJ2-1, with TRBD2 as a possible D gene (5 bases). CDR1 is ENHRY and CDR2 is SYGVKD in the germline V gene. The length of the CDR3 is 13 residues. The V end was cut by 5 bases, the J end by 8 bases, with 13 bases between.

This sequence joins TRBV25-1 and TRBJ2-1; 7 bases are a match to TRBD2. Trimming took 11 bases from V and 5 from J; bases not matched to a gene: 15. This CDR3 is 15 amino acids long. Germline V gene data show CDR1 as MGHDK and CDR2 as SYGVNS. In DNA form, the CDR3 reads TGTGCCCTCTTGAGCCGGGACTACCTAGACAATGAGCAGTTCTTC. Encoded protein: CALLSRDYLDNEQFF.

Here the CDR3 reads CASSLITGLGNTIYF. The CDR3 region has the DNA TGTGCCAGCAGTTTAATAACTGGACTTGGAAACACCATATATTTT. The chain recombines TRBV28 with TRBJ1-3, with D unclear. The CDR3 totals 15 residues. V lost 2 bases to trimming and J lost 3 bases, with 11 bases between them. Germline V gives CDR1 MDHEN, CDR2 SYDVKM.

The chain is built from TRBV19 and TRBJ2-1; TRBD1 agrees at 8 bases. The germline V gene encodes CDR1 LNHDA and CDR2 SQIVND (reference sequence). V was clipped by 2 bases and J by 9 bases; unmatched bases: 6. The CDR3 covers 14 residues. CDR3 loop: CASSIQGASSEQFF. The CDR3 DNA reads TGTGCCAGTAGTATACAGGGGGCGAGTAGTGAGCAGTTCTTC. Combining the CDR3 with reference TRBV19 and TRBJ2-1 gives the whole variable domain DGGITQSPKYLFRKEGQNVTLSCEQNLNHDAMYWYRQDPGQGLRLIYYSQIVNDFQKGDIAEGYSVSREKKESFPLTVTSAQKNPTAFYLCASSIQGASSEQFFGPGTRLTVL.

The genes are TRBV28 and TRBJ2-3; TRBD1 matches 7 bases. This CDR3 contains 15 residues. Looked up from germline, CDR1 is MDHEN and CDR2 is SYDVKM. Trimming removed 5 bases from V and 2 bases from J; junction bases left unmatched: 7. As DNA, the CDR3 is TGTGCCAGCAGTCAATCGGGACAGACCACAGATACGCAGTATTTT. Protein sequence: CASSQSGQTTDTQYF.

V and J are TRBV27 and TRBJ2-1; TRBD1 aligns across 9 bases. The germline V gene has CDR1 MNHEY and CDR2 SMNVEV (reference sequence). The length of the CDR3 is 14 residues. The V gene end was trimmed by 7 bases and the J gene end by 6 bases; junction bases not matched to a gene: 7. CDR3 sequence (DNA): TGTGCCAGCATCAAACAGGGGGCTGGCAATGAGCAGTTCTTC. Translated: CASIKQGAGNEQFF.

In its sample, this clone was seen once. V gene TRBV7-9 combines with J gene TRBJ2-3, with D possibly matching TRBD1 (5 bases). V lost 5 bases and J 4 bases, leaving 10 bases between the germline ends. Per germline, CDR1 SEHNR and CDR2 FQNEAQ (reference sequence). This CDR3 comprises 13 residues. The chain's CDR3 is CASSARGSDTQYF. The CDR3 DNA reads as TGTGCCAGCAGCGCTAGGGGTTCAGATACGCAGTATTTT.